This entry concerns a single T cell receptor (beta chain). The antigen this receptor binds is unknown. Within one base of it there is no much larger clone, and no base qualities were kept. This sample is part of a study of beta chain features in type 1 diabetes (dated by TCRdb to 2017 to 2018). Notes on the research overall: Patients and healthy donors did not differ in mean age, gender distribution, total cell number or subset yield. A total of about 110 million sorted cells were examined across all samples, and the number of cells per subset was strongly correlated with RNA yield. In the study, recently diagnosed type 1 diabetes patients and matched healthy donors were compared on the TCRB repertoires of their sorted circulating CD4+ T cell subsets. Naive and central memory subsets were obtained from all 30 or so donors, but regulatory and stem cell-like memory subsets were isolated from only 8 patients and about 8 healthy donors.

Findings and caveats that apply to the study as a whole: Because cDNA was sequenced instead of genomic DNA, activated cells with high expression could be over-represented, although the groups did not differ in activation or CD3 levels. A moderate but significant shortening of TCRB CDR3 length was observed in type 1 diabetes patients in all four CD4+ subsets. PCR might favor shorter templates, but patient and control samples were amplified and corrected together, so any skew would affect both groups equally. Naive, central memory and regulatory TCRB repertoires appeared to be more alike among patients than among healthy donors. Fewer insertions and more nucleotide deletions at VDJ recombination sites were observed in patients with type 1 diabetes, implying thymic rearrangement abnormalities. Because small numbers of individuals were included in the HLA sub-analyses, any influence of HLA type on TCRB rearrangement was left unresolved.

All of the isolated RNA was reverse transcribed with the High Capacity cDNA Reverse Transcription Kit, so expressed TCRB transcripts were sequenced. Deep immunoSEQ sequencing was applied to naive, central memory and regulatory T cell samples, giving an average of about 3.7 million total reads per sample. After sorted cells were lysed in RLT buffer, RNA was extracted with DNase-treated RNeasy Micro or Mini kits, with the choice depending on cell number. To prevent cross-contamination, each cell subset was processed individually, whereas patient and healthy donor samples were processed jointly. TCRB sequences were amplified from cDNA with the immunoSEQ multiplex PCR, producing 87-bp fragments spanning the CDR3 region. Sequencing of the amplicons was done on the Illumina HiSeq platform. The study's processing was this. Synthetic template baselines were used to correct PCR bias computationally, reads within Hamming distance 2 were collapsed, and singletons that could not be merged were discarded. Reads were aligned to IMGT to assign V, D and J genes, CDR3 length, and insertions or deletions at six rearrangement sites. Within each subset, clonotype counts were normalized to sorted cell number, after which true diversity and Gini coefficients were computed with the tcR R package. The overlap coefficient, calculated on TCRB nucleotide sequences, was used to quantify repertoire sharing. Not all clones reach the TCRdb copy of this immuneACCESS table, which keeps in-frame sequences only. Checked studies attribute under half of the gap to unresolved V genes and leave the rest unexplained. That table furnishes V, J and clone size, whereas the DNA furnished D and trimming. Present in this sample are around 40,000 clones, about 68% of which were seen just once. The top ten constitute less than 2% of the sample.

CDR1 and CDR2 were assigned from the germline V gene as SGHVS and FQNEAQ. CDR3 length: 14 amino acids, cysteine to phenylalanine. Only the CDR3 portion is preserved as DNA: 42 bases, with reading frame beginning at the first base. V is shortened by 1 base, J by 7 bases, and the region joining them spans 11 bases. Each donor gave one peripheral blood draw, averaging roughly 100 mL, which was collected into heparinised tubes. A BD FACSAria II and a panel including CD45RO, CCR7, CD25, CD127, CD95 and CD27 were used to sort naive, central memory, regulatory and stem cell-like memory CD4+ T cells. Purity was above 95% for every sorted population. Right away, PBMCs were isolated by Lymphoprep density gradient centrifugation and were stained directly, with no culture step. Samples were stained and sorted in pairs, with one healthy donor and one patient per experiment, so that batch effects were minimized.

Recombination connected TRBV7-8 to TRBJ2-4, with no confident D gene call. The sample was Tregs from blood. The cell subset or site label corresponds to: regulatory CD4+ T cells. The source of this sequence is a man in his thirties or forties with type 1 diabetes. Some clones in this sample may be carry-over from other donors' samples. CDR3 loop: CASSLEETLNIQYF. The sequenced DNA is TGTGCCAGCAGCTTAGAGGAGACGTTGAACATTCAGTACTTC. Here the CDR3 is joined to the reference TRBV7-8 and TRBJ2-4 genes, and the full variable domain is: GAGVSQSPRYKVAKRGQDVALRCDPISGHVSLFWYQQALGQGPEFLTYFQNEAQLDKSGLPSDRFFAERPEGSVSTLKIQRTQQEDSAVYLCASSLEETLNIQYFGAGTRLSVL.